This TCR beta chain originates from a study of shared clonotypes between healthy human individuals. Study-level results: Generation probability values for non-shared clonotypes were lower than those for clonotypes shared by all four donors.

The sorted-subset replicate PCRs were given about 200 ng DNA, which is 30,000 to 35,000 T cell genomes. Sequencing used immunoSEQ multiplex PCR; TCRdb keeps in-frame clones, though not all of them. The sample yields hundreds of thousands of clones, 85% to 95% seen once. About this clone: Its antigen is unidentified.

Only CD45RO-negative cells positively selected for CCR7 counted as naive CD8 cells, so terminally differentiated effector memory CD45RA+ cells were excluded. The donors, healthy adults who were HIV-negative, had experienced no recent acute infections or vaccinations. V was pared by 4 bases and J by 6 bases, with 8 bases of the junction left unmatched. This CDR3 region has 14 residues. Germline lookup yields CDR1 MGHRA and CDR2 YSYEKL. The V gene is TRBV4-1, the J gene TRBJ1-2, with 7 nucleotides matching TRBD1. The clonotype originates from a woman aged 25-40 years in good health. The sequencing input was naive CD8+ T cells sorted from blood. The CDR3 DNA follows: TGCGCCAGCAGCCCAACCGACAGGGTGGATGGCTACACCTTC. Residues: CASSPTDRVDGYTF.